The 26 T cell receptor beta chains given below trace back to one sample, sequenced in a study of blood T cell repertoires in COVID-19. The method was immunoSEQ multiplex PCR; TCRdb's version includes in-frame clones alone and lacks a portion of them. The table has roughly 400,000 clones, roughly 88% seen once. Specimen: PBMCs or T cells enriched from blood (not recorded which). These receptors were collected from a woman between 18 and 29 years old who had been exposed to COVID-19.

V gene TRBV5-1 combines with J gene TRBJ2-3, with TRBD2 matching 13 bases. The CDR3 spans 17 residues. V dropped 4 bases and J dropped 5; count of bases not matched to a gene: 10. From germline, CDR1 is SGHRS and CDR2 YFSETQ. DNA of the CDR3: TGCGCCAGCAGCCCCGGGACTAGCGGGATGGTGGGAGATACGCAGTATTTT. Translated, it gives CASSPGTSGMVGDTQYF.

The chain recombines TRBV6-5 with TRBJ2-7; possibly TRBD2 for D (5 bases). CDR1 MNHEY and CDR2 SVGAGI come from the germline V gene. The CDR3 runs 14 residues. The germline V and J ends were trimmed by 2 bases and 1 base, with 9 bases remaining between them. Here the CDR3 reads CASSYNSGSYEQYF. In DNA, the CDR3 is TGTGCCAGCAGTTACAACAGCGGATCCTACGAGCAGTACTTC.

The table lists this clone with a few counts. This chain joins TRBV6-5 and TRBJ2-1; 9 bases fit TRBD2. The trim removed 8 bases at V and 4 bases at J, leaving 9 bases unmatched. CDR3 length equals 15 residues. In germline, CDR1 is MNHEY, CDR2 SVGAGI. The CDR3 sequence is CASFLQAGGYNEQFF. The CDR3 coding sequence is TGTGCCAGCTTCCTCCAAGCGGGGGGTTACAATGAGCAGTTCTTC.

This sequence joins TRBV28 and TRBJ2-7; 9 nucleotides agree with TRBD1. The CDR3 has 15 amino acids. The germline V gene encodes CDR1 MDHEN and CDR2 SYDVKM. V shed 4 bases and J 5 bases; nucleotides not matched to a gene: 9. The CDR3 is CASSSPGQGHDEQYF. The DNA for the CDR3 is TGTGCCAGCAGTTCCCCGGGACAGGGTCATGACGAGCAGTACTTC.

The V call is TRBV30, the J call TRBJ2-1, with D possibly matching TRBD1 (6 bases). CDR1 is GTSNPN and CDR2 is SVGIG in the germline V gene (reference sequence). The CDR3 sequence is 12 residues long. Trimming stripped 3 bases from V and 10 bases from J, with 13 bases between. For the CDR3, the DNA is TGTGCCTGGAGCAAGCAGGGGAACGAGCAGTTCTTC. Translating gives CAWSKQGNEQFF.

This sequence joins TRBV10-3 and TRBJ1-2; 9 bases line up with TRBD1. The junction had 7 bases not matched to a gene; V was cut back by 7 bases and J by 4 bases. The CDR3 spans 14 residues. Germline CDR1 reads ENHRY; CDR2 reads SYGVKD. CDR3 protein: CAIKPGQGLYGYTF. The CDR3, as DNA: TGTGCCATCAAACCGGGACAGGGACTCTATGGCTACACCTTC.

The chain carries TRBV28 and TRBJ1-2; D call uncertain. Germline CDR1 MDHEN, CDR2 SYDVKM. V lost 4 bases and J 4 bases, leaving 10 bases between the germline ends. There are 13 residues in the CDR3. The DNA for the CDR3 is TGTGCCAGCAGTTCAACAGAGCTCTATGGCTACACCTTC. Amino acids: CASSSTELYGYTF.

The rearrangement links TRBV3-1 (or the pseudogene TRBV3-2) to TRBJ1-6; 9 nucleotides align to TRBD1. The germline CDR1 and CDR2 sequences are LGHDT and YNNKEL (reference sequence). The length of the CDR3 is 16 residues. V lost 2 bases to trimming and J lost 7 bases; unmatched junction nucleotides: 6. The CDR3 region is CASSQFGTGRNSPLHF. CDR3 nucleotides: TGTGCCAGCAGCCAATTCGGGACAGGGAGGAATTCACCCCTCCACTTT.

The chain has TRBV6-5 and TRBJ2-1; D not resolved. V was shortened by 2 bases and J by 8 bases, with 10 bases between the two germline ends. The CDR3 has 13 residues. Per the germline V gene, CDR1 is MNHEY and CDR2 is SVGAGI. CDR3 sequence (DNA): TGTGCCAGCAGTTACCCCTCCCGCGATGAGCAGTTCTTC. Translating gives CASSYPSRDEQFF.

V is TRBV5-1 and J is TRBJ2-5; 8 bases align to TRBD2. J was trimmed by 4 bases and V by 0 bases; bases with no gene match: 8. The CDR3 consists of 16 residues. The germline gives CDR1 SGHRS, CDR2 YFSETQ. CDR3 region: CASSLDSGGMGETQYF. The CDR3 DNA sequence: TGCGCCAGCAGCTTGGATTCGGGAGGGATGGGAGAGACCCAGTACTTC.

This rearrangement joins TRBV10-3 to TRBJ2-7; weak D call: TRBD1 (6 bases). The CDR3 spans 13 residues. In germline, CDR1 is ENHRY, CDR2 SYGVKD. V lost 6 bases and J 7 bases, leaving 16 bases between the germline ends. CDR3 sequence reads: CAISVDSTREQYF. CDR3 bases: TGTGCCATCAGCGTGGACAGCACGAGGGAGCAGTACTTC.

The chain recombines TRBV24-1 with TRBJ2-3; 7 positions match TRBD2. Germline values: CDR1 KGHDR, CDR2 SFDVKD. The junction had 7 bases not matched to a gene; V was cut back by 0 bases and J by 5 bases. The CDR3 loop spans 16 amino acids. This CDR3 reads CATSDLKFAGVDTQYF. Here the CDR3 DNA reads TGTGCCACCAGTGATTTGAAATTCGCGGGAGTAGATACGCAGTATTTT.

V is TRBV5-6 and J is TRBJ1-1, with D possibly matching TRBD1 (5 bases). The V and J ends lost 4 bases and 8 bases respectively, with 9 bases between them. From germline, CDR1 is SGHDT and CDR2 YYEEEE. This CDR3 is built from 11 residues. In nucleotides, the CDR3 is TGTGCCAGCAGCCGCAGGGCGGAAGCTTTCTTT. This codes for CASSRRAEAFF. Complete variable domain (other parts from reference TRBV5-6 and TRBJ1-1): DAGVTQSPTHLIKTRGQQVTLRCSPKSGHDTVSWYQQALGQGPQFIFQYYEEEERQRGNFPDRFSGHQFPNYSSELNVNALLLGDSALYLCASSRRAEAFFGQGTRLTVV.

The rearrangement joins TRBV5-1 to TRBJ1-6; 11 positions match TRBD1. The CDR3 length is 19 residues. With 0 bases clipped from V and 10 bases from J, the junction kept 15 bases outside the gene matches. Germline CDR1 SGHRS, CDR2 YFSETQ. CDR3 DNA: TGCGCCAGCAGCTTGGGGCCTTACACAGGACAGGGGGCCAGCTCACCCCTCCACTTT. This encodes CASSLGPYTGQGASSPLHF.

The gene calls are TRBV19 and TRBJ2-2, with 14 bases that match TRBD2. Trimming removed 6 bases from V and 5 bases from J; junction bases left unmatched: 11. Germline CDR1 and CDR2: LNHDA and SQIVND (reference sequence). The CDR3 is made up of 18 amino acids. The CDR3 loop is CASSRTSGRSLGTGELFF. The CDR3 DNA sequence: TGTGCCAGTAGCCGGACTAGCGGGAGGTCCCTAGGGACCGGGGAGCTGTTTTTT.

This clone was picked up a small number of times. The chain joins TRBV3-1 (or the pseudogene TRBV3-2) to TRBJ2-5; D is undetermined. Germline V gene lookup returns CDR1 LGHDT and CDR2 YNNKEL (reference sequence). The ends were cut back, 6 bases at V and 3 bases at J, with 5 bases in the middle. The CDR3 covers 11 residues. For the CDR3, the DNA is TGTGCCAGCAGTCACAAAGAGACCCAGTACTTC. It translates to CASSHKETQYF.

The chain employs TRBV3-1 (or the pseudogene TRBV3-2) and TRBJ2-7; possibly TRBD1 for D (5 bases). The V gene lost 4 bases and the J gene lost 1 base, with 14 bases spanning the gap. CDR1 is LGHDT and CDR2 is YNNKEL in the germline V gene (reference sequence). This CDR3 spans 15 amino acids. CDR3 protein: CASSPFGRGSYEQYF. The CDR3 DNA follows: TGTGCCAGCAGCCCCTTTGGTAGGGGATCCTACGAGCAGTACTTC.

In DNA form, the CDR3 reads TGCGCCAGCAGCTACTGGACAGGGGGCAATTCGGGCTACACCTTC. Translating gives CASSYWTGGNSGYTF. The chain is built from TRBV4-1 and TRBJ1-2, with TRBD1 matching 11 bases. The junction had 10 bases not matched to a gene; V was cut back by 5 bases and J by 8 bases. This CDR3 comprises 15 residues. The germline V gene encodes CDR1 MGHRA and CDR2 YSYEKL.

The V gene is TRBV15, the J gene TRBJ1-2; 8 nucleotides agree with TRBD1. V was pared by 6 bases and J by 4 bases, with 7 bases of the junction left unmatched. The CDR3 totals 14 residues. Germline-derived CDR1 and CDR2 are LNHNV and YYDKDF (reference sequence). Here the CDR3 reads CATRRTGIGYGYTF. CDR3 nucleotides: TGTGCCACCAGACGGACAGGGATCGGCTATGGCTACACCTTC.

The J gene is TRBJ2-5, the V gene TRBV5-1, with 12 positions matching TRBD1. CDR3 length equals 18 residues. Per germline, CDR1 SGHRS and CDR2 YFSETQ. V gave up 3 bases and J gave up 1 base; unmatched junction bases: 10. CDR3 sequence reads: CASSWGQGALEIQETQYF. CDR3 nucleotides: TGCGCCAGCAGCTGGGGACAGGGGGCTTTAGAGATCCAAGAGACCCAGTACTTC.

The chain uses TRBV18 and TRBJ1-5, with a tentative D call TRBD1 (6 bases). V was trimmed by 6 bases and J by 6 bases, leaving 21 bases between them. This CDR3 has 16 amino acids. Germline lookup yields CDR1 KGHSH and CDR2 LQKENI. The chain's CDR3 is CASSPYSGASSQPQHF. The CDR3 region has the DNA TGTGCCAGCTCCCCCTATTCAGGGGCATCGAGTCAGCCCCAGCATTTT.

This clone has just one count. The V gene is TRBV13, the J gene TRBJ2-1; 7 bases line up with TRBD2. The V segment lost 5 bases and the J segment 0 bases; nucleotides outside the gene matches: 7. The CDR3 extends over 16 amino acids. CDR1 and CDR2 (germline): PRHDT, FYEKMQ (reference sequence). DNA of the CDR3: TGTGCCAGCAGCGCCAGACTAGCTTTCTCCTACAATGAGCAGTTCTTC. Protein product: CASSARLAFSYNEQFF.

CDR3 residues: CAILSGLAGAFSYNEQFF. In DNA, the CDR3 is TGTGCCATCTTATCGGGACTAGCGGGAGCATTCTCCTACAATGAGCAGTTCTTC. J is TRBJ2-1 and V is TRBV28; 14 bases are a match to TRBD2. V dropped 10 bases and J dropped 0; count of bases not matched to a gene: 11. Germline lookup yields CDR1 MDHEN and CDR2 SYDVKM. CDR3 length: 18 residues.

The rearrangement joins TRBV4-1 to TRBJ2-1; D might be TRBD2 (5 bases). The germline CDR1 and CDR2 sequences are MGHRA and YSYEKL. Trimming removed 1 base from V and 5 bases from J, with 9 bases in between. The CDR3 is 14 residues long. CDR3 DNA: TGCGCCAGCAGCCAAGGGCTAGCCAACAATGAGCAGTTCTTC. This codes for CASSQGLANNEQFF.

The V call is TRBV7-2, the J call TRBJ2-2, with TRBD2 matching 9 bases. Germline CDR1 SGHTA, CDR2 FQGNSA. The CDR3 loop spans 18 amino acids. The J segment lost 0 bases and the V segment lost 5 bases, leaving 10 bases of the junction unmatched. Written as DNA, the CDR3 is TGTGCCAGCAGCCCCCGCTCCCTAGCGGGGACGAACACCGGGGAGCTGTTTTTT. As protein: CASSPRSLAGTNTGELFF.

This clone is a singleton in its sample. In DNA, the CDR3 is TGTGCCATCAGTGGCGGGACAGTTAGCACAGATACGCAGTATTTT. Amino acids: CAISGGTVSTDTQYF. The V and J genes are TRBV10-3 and TRBJ2-3, with a tentative D call TRBD1 (7 bases). This CDR3 has 15 amino acids. V was trimmed by 4 bases and J by 0 bases, leaving 11 bases between them. Germline values: CDR1 ENHRY, CDR2 SYGVKD.